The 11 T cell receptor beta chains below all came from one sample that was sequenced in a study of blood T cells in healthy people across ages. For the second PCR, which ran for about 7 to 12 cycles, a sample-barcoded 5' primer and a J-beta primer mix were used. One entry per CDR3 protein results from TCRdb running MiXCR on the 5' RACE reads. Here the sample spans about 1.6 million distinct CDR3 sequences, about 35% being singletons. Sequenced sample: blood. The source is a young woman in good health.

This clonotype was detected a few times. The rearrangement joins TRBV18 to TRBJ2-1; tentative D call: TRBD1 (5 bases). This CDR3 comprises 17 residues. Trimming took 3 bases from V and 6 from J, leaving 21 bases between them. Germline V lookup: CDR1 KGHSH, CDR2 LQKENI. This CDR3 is CASSPSKVGPDINEQFF. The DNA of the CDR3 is TGTGCCAGCTCACCCTCAAAAGTGGGGCCCGACATCAATGAGCAGTTCTTC. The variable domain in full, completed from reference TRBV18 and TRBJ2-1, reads NAGVMQNPRHLVRRRGQEARLRCSPMKGHSHVYWYRQLPEEGLKFMVYLQKENIIDESGMPKERFSAEFPKEGPSILRIQQVVRGDSAAYFCASSPSKVGPDINEQFFGPGTRLTVL.

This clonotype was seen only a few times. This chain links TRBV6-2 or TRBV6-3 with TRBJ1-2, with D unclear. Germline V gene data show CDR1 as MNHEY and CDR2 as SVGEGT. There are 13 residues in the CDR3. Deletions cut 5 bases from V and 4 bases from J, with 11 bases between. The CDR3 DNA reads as TGTGCCAGCAGTCCAACCCAGAGCTATGGCTACACCTTC. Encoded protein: CASSPTQSYGYTF.

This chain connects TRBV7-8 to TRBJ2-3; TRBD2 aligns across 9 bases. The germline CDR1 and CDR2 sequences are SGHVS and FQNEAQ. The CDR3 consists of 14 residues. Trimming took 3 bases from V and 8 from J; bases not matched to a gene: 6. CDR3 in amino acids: CASSFSGRIGTQYF. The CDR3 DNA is TGTGCCAGCAGCTTTAGCGGGAGAATAGGTACGCAGTATTTT.

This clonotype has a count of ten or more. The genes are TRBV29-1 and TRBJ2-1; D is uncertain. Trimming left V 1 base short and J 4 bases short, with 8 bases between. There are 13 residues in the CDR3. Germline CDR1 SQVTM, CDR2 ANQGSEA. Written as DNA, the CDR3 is TGCAGCGTTGAAGCGGCCAGGTACAATGAGCAGTTCTTC. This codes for CSVEAARYNEQFF.

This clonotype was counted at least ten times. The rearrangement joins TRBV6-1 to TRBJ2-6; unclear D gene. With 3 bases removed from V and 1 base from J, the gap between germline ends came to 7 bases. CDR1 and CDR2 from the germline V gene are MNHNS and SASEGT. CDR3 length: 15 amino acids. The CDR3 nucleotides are TGTGCCAGCAGTGACGTTGTTTCTGGGGCCAACGTCCTGACTTTC. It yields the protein CASSDVVSGANVLTF.

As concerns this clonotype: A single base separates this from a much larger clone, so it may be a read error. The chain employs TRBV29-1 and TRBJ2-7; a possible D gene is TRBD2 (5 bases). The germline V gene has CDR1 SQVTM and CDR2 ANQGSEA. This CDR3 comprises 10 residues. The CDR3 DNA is TGCAGCGTTGCTGACTACGATCAGTACTTC. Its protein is CSVADYDQYF.

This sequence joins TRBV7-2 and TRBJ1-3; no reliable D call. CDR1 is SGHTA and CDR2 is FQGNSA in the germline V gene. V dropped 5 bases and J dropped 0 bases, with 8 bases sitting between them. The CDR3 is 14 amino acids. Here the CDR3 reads CASSRDDSGNTIYF. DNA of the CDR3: TGTGCCAGCAGCCGCGACGACTCTGGAAACACCATATATTTT.

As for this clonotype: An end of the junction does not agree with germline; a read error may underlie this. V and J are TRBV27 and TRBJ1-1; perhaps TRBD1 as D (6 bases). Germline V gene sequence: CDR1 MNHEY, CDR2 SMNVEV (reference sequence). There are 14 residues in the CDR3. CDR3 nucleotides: TGTGTCAGCAGTTTACTTTCTGGGGGCGCTGAAGCTTTCTTT. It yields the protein CVSSLLSGGAEAFF.

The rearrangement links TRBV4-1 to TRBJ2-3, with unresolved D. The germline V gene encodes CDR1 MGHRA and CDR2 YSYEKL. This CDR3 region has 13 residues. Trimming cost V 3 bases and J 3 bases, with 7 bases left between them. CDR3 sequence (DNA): TGCGCCAGCAGCCATCTCTATACAGATACGCAGTATTTT. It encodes CASSHLYTDTQYF.

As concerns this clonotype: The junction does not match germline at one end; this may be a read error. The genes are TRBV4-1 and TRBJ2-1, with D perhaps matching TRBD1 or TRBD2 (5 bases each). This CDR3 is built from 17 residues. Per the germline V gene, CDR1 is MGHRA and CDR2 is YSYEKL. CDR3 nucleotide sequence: TGCGCCAGCAGCCAAGATTCCTGGGACCCGACCTACAATGAGCGGTTCTTC. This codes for CASSQDSWDPTYNERFF.

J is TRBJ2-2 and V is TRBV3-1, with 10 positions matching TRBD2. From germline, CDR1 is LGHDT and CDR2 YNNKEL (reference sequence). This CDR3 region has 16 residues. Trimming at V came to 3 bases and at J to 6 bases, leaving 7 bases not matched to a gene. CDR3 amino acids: CASSHPPLAGAGELFF. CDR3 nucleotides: TGTGCCAGCAGCCATCCCCCTCTAGCGGGGGCCGGGGAGCTGTTTTTT.